The clone carrying this T cell receptor (beta chain) was picked up a small number of times. As yet, its antigen is unknown. This sample was taken from a study of cytomegalovirus exposure and HLA in healthy donors. Overall study findings and caveats: With further analysis later on, most CMV-associated TCR beta chains appeared HLA-restricted.

PCR involved 60 Vbeta and 13 Jbeta primers. Some clones are missing from TCRdb's copy, which holds only in-frame ones; the method was immunoSEQ multiplex PCR. The repertoire holds 150,000 or so clones, with roughly 77% as singletons. The junction had 3 bases not matched to a gene; V was cut back by 1 base and J by 7 bases. Germline V CDR1 and CDR2: SGHRS, YFSETQ. CDR3 length: 14 residues. The clonotype comes from a middle-aged man in good health and CMV-seronegative. The chain recombines TRBV5-1 with TRBJ1-4; 8 bases fit TRBD1. The sample was PBMCs. CDR3 DNA: TGCGCCAGCAGCTTGACAGGGGGAGGTGAAAAACTGTTTTTT. Its protein is CASSLTGGGEKLFF. The whole variable domain, filled in from reference TRBV5-1 and TRBJ1-4, reads KAGVTQTPRYLIKTRGQQVTLSCSPISGHRSVSWYQQTPGQGLQFLFEYFSETQRNKGNFPGRFSGRQFSNSRSEMNVSTLELGDSALYLCASSLTGGGEKLFFGSGTQLSVL.